This TCR beta chain was identified in a study of CD8+CD57+ T cells in acquired aplastic anemia. Study context: The study obtained an average of about 3.4 ug of DNA from sorted CD4+ and CD8+ cells.

Findings of the study overall: With respect to CD8+ Simpson's diversity, patients and controls did not differ significantly. The number of CD8+ CDR3 sequences shared by patients and controls was twenty-nine.

Genomic DNA acted as the template from which TCR beta VDJ combination and CDR3 sequence profiling were carried out. TCRdb ran MiXCR on the reads and lists one entry per CDR3 protein. The sample has 150,000 to 200,000 distinct CDR3 sequences; 64% are singletons. A word on this clonotype: Antigen unknown.

From germline, CDR1 is LNHDA and CDR2 SQIVND (reference sequence). V lost 1 base to trimming and J lost 2 bases, with 18 bases between them. The CDR3 has 17 amino acids. Sequenced sample: sorted CD4+, CD8+, or CD8+CD57+ T cells (not recorded which) from PBMCs. The receptor was derived from a human donor with severe aplastic anemia or a healthy control (not recorded which). The rearrangement joins TRBV19 to TRBJ2-7; D is perhaps TRBD1 or TRBD2 (5 bases each). The CDR3 nucleotides read TGTGCCAGTAGTATAGGACATACCGATAAGGGACCCTACGAGCAGTACTTC. This gives the protein CASSIGHTDKGPYEQYF.